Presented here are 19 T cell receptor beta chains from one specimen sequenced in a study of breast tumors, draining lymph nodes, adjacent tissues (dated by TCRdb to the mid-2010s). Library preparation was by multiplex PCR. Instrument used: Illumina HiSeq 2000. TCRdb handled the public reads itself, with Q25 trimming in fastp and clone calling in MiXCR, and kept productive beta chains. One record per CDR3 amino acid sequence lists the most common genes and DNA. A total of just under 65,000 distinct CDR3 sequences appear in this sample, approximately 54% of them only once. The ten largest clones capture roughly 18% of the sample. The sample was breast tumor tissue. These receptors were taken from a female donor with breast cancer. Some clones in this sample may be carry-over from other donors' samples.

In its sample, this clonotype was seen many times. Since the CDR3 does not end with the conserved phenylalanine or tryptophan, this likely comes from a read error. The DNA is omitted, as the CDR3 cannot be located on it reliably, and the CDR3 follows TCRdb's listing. CDR3 region: CSVLPYEGLNL. V usage is TRBV29-1 and J usage is TRBJ1-2. The length of the CDR3 is 11 amino acids, counting both ends. CDR1 is SQVTM, CDR2 ANQGSEA, per germline.

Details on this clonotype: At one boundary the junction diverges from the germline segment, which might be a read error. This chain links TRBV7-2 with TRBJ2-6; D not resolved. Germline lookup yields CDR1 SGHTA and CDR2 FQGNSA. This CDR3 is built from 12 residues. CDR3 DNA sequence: TGTGCCAGCAGCTCCACTCTGAGCACTGAAGCTTTC. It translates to CASSSTLSTEAF.

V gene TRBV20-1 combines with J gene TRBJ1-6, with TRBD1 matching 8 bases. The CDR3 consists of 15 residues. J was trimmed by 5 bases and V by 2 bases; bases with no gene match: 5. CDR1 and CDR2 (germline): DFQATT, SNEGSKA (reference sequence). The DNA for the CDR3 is TGCAGTGCTAGACTGACAGGGGTAAATAATTCACCCCTCCACTTT. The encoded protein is CSARLTGVNNSPLHF.

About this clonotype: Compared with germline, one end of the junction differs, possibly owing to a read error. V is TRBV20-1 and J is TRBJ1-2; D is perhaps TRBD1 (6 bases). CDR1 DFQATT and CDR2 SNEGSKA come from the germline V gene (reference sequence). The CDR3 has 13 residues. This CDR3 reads CGARLQGVRGYTF. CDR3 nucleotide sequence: TGCGGTGCTAGACTACAGGGAGTTCGGGGCTACACCTTC.

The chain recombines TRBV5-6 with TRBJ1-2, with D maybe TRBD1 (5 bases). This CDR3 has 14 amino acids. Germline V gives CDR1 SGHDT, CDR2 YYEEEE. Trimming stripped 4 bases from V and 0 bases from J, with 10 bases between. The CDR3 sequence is CASSLQGTNYGYTF. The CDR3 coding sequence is TGTGCCAGCAGCCTTCAGGGAACTAACTATGGCTACACCTTC.

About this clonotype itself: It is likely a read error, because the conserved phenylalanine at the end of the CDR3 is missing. In DNA form, the CDR3 reads TGTGCCAGCAGCCCCACGGGGGGGACGGATACGCAGTATTCT. Translated, it gives CASSPTGGTDTQYS. V gene TRBV7-9 combines with J gene TRBJ2-3; 8 nucleotides line up with TRBD2. V shed 5 bases and J 6 bases; nucleotides not matched to a gene: 7. CDR3 length equals 14 residues. Germline CDR1 is SEHNR and CDR2 is FQNEAQ (reference sequence).

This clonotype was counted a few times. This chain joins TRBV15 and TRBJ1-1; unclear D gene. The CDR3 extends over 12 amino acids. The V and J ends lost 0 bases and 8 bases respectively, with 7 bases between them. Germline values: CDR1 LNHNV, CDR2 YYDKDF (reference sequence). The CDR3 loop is CATSRDQQEAFF. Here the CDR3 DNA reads TGTGCCACCAGCAGAGATCAGCAGGAAGCTTTCTTT.

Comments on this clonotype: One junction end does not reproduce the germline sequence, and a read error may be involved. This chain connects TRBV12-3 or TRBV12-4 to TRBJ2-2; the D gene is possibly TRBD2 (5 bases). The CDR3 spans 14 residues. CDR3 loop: CASSLATNTGELFF. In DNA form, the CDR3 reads TGTGCCAGCAGTCTAGCCACGAACACCGGGGAGCTGTTTTTT.

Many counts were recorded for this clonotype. The DNA for the CDR3 is TGCGCCAGCAGCTCGGGGCCGCAGGGGCCAAATTCACCCCTCCACTTT. Its translation: CASSSGPQGPNSPLHF. The V call is TRBV5-1, the J call TRBJ1-6; a weak D match, TRBD1 (6 bases). CDR1 is SGHRS, CDR2 YFSETQ, per germline. Trimming left V 3 bases short and J 7 bases short, with 17 bases between. CDR3 length: 16 amino acids.

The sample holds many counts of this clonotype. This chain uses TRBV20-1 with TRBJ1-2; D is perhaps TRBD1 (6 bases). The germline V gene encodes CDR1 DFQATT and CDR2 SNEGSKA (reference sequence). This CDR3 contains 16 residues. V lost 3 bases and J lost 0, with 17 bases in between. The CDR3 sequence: CSASGGRWGPNYGYTF. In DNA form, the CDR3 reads TGCAGTGCTAGTGGCGGCCGCTGGGGGCCTAACTATGGCTACACCTTC.

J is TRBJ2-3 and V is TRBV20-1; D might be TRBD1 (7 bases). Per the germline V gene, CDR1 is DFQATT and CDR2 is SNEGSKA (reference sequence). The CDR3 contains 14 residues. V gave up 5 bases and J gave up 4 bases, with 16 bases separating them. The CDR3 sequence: CSALSGRGADTQYF. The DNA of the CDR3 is TGCAGTGCTCTTAGCGGCAGGGGGGCAGATACGCAGTATTTT.

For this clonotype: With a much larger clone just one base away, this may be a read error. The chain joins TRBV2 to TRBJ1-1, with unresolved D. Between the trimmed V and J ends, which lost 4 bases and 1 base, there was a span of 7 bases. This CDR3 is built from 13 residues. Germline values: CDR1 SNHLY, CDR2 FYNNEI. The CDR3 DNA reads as TGTGCCAGCAGTGGAATCGAGAACACTGAAGCTTTCTTT. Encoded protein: CASSGIENTEAFF.

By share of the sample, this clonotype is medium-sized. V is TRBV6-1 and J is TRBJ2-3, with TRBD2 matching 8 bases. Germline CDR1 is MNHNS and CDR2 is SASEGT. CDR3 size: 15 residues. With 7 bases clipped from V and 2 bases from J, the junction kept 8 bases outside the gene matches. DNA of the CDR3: TGTGCCAGCAAAAAAGCGGGAGTCATCACAGATACGCAGTATTTT. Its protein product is CASKKAGVITDTQYF.

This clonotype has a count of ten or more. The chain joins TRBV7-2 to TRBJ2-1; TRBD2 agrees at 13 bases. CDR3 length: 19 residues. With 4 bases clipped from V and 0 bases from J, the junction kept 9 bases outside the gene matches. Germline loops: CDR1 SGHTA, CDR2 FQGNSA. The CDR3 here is CASSSPTSGREGSYNEQFF. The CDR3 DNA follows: TGTGCCAGCAGCTCCCCAACTAGCGGGAGGGAGGGCTCCTACAATGAGCAGTTCTTC.

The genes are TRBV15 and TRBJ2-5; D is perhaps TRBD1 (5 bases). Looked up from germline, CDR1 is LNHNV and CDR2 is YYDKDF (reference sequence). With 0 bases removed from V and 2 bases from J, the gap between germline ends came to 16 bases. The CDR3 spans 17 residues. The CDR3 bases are TGTGCCACCAGCAGAGATCGGTTCCGACAGACGCAAGAGACCCAGTACTTC. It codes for CATSRDRFRQTQETQYF. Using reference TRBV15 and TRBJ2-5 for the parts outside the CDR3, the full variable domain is DAMVIQNPRYQVTQFGKPVTLSCSQTLNHNVMYWYQQKSSQAPKLLFHYYDKDFNNEADTPDNFQSRRPNTSFCFLDIRSPGLGDTAMYLCATSRDRFRQTQETQYFGPGTRLLVL.

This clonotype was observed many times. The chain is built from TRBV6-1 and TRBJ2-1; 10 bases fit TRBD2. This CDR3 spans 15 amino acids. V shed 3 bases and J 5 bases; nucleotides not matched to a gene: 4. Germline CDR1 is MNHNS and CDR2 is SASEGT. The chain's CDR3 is CASSDSGGPNNEQFF. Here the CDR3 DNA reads TGTGCCAGCAGTGATAGCGGGGGGCCAAACAATGAGCAGTTCTTC.

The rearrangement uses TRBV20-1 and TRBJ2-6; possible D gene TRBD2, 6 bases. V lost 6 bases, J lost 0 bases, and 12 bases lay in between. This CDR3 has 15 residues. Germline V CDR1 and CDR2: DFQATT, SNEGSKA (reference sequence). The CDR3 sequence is CSALLGGSGANVLTF. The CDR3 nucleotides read TGCAGTGCCCTACTGGGGGGCTCTGGGGCCAACGTCCTGACTTTC.

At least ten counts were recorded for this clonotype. CDR3 nucleotides: TGTGCCAGCAGCTTAGGGCAGGGGGGGTACGAGCAGTACTTC. Translation gives CASSLGQGGYEQYF. V gene TRBV7-8 combines with J gene TRBJ2-7; D is perhaps TRBD1 or TRBD2 (7 bases each). V dropped 1 base and J dropped 4 bases, with 11 bases sitting between them. Looked up from germline, CDR1 is SGHVS and CDR2 is FQNEAQ. The CDR3 consists of 14 residues.

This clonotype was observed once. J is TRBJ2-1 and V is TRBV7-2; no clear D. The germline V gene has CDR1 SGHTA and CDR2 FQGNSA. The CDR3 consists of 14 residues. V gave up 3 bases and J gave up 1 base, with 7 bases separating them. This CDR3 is CASSLGISYNEQFF. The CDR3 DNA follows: TGTGCCAGCAGCTTGGGGATTTCCTACAATGAGCAGTTCTTC.